This TCR beta chain was retrieved from a study of blood T cell repertoires in COVID-19. Study information: The United States, Italy and Spain were the sources of the acute and convalescent COVID-19 samples. Sources were T cells, B-cell-depleted T cells, or PBMCs; the material itself was cDNA or gDNA.

Trimming pared 4 bases from V and 4 bases from J, leaving 9 bases between. CDR3 length equals 12 residues. Germline assignment: CDR1 SGHRS and CDR2 YFSETQ. How the authors handled the data: Counts of nucleated cells, estimated from reference gene primer amplification, were obtained. Profiled with immunoSEQ multiplex PCR; TCRdb holds only in-frame clones, not every one. V and J calls and clone size are copied from that table; D and trimming were computed from the DNA. The table has some 260,000 clones, about 86% seen once; the top ten hold more than 1.2%. The sample comprised peripheral blood. The TCR sequence derives from a man older than 75 with acute or convalescent COVID-19. The chain links TRBV5-1 to TRBJ2-7; no firm D call. The CDR3 DNA reads as TGCGCCAGCAGCCCCCCAGATTACGAGCAGTACTTC. Translation gives CASSPPDYEQYF.